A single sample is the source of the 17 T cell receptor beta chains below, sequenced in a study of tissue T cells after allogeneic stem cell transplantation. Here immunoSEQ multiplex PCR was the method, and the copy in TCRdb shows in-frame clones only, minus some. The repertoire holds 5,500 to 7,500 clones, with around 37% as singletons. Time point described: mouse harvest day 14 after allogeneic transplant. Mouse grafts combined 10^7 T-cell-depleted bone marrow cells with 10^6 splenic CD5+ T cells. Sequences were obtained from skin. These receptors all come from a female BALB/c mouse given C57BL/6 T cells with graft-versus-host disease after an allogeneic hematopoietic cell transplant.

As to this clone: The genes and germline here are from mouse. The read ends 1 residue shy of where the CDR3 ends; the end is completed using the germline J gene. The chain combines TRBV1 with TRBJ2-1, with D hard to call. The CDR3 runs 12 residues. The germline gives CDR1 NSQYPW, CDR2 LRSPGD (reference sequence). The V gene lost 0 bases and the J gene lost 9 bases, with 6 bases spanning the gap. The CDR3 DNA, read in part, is TGCACCTGCAGTGCAGATAGGAATGAGCAGTTC. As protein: CTCSADRNEQF. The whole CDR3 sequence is CTCSADRNEQFF.

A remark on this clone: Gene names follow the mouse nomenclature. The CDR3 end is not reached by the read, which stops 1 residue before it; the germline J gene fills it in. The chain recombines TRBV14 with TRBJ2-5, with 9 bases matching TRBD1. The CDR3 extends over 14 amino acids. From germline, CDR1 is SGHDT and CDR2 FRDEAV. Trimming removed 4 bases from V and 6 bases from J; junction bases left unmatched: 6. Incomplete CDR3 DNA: TGTGCCAGCAGTCATGACAGGGGGAGGGACACCCAGTAC. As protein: CASSHDRGRDTQY. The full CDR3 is CASSHDRGRDTQYF.

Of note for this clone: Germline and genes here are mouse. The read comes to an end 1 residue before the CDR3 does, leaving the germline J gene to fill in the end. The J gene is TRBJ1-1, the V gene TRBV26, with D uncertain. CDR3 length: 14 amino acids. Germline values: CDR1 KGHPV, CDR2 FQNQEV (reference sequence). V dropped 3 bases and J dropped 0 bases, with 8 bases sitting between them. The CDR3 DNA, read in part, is TGTGCCAGCAGTCTAAACAATGCAAACACAGAAGTCTTC. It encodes CASSLNNANTEVF. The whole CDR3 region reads CASSLNNANTEVFF.

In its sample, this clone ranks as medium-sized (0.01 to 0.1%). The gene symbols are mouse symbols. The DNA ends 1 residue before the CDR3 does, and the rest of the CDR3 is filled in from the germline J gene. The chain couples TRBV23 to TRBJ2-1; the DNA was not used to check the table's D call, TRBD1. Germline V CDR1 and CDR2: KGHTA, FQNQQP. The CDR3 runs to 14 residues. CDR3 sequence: CSSRWTNNYAEQFF. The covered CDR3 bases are TGCTCCAGCAGATGGACAAATAACTATGCTGAGCAGTTC.

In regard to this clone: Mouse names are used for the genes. The CDR3 spells CASSLVGDQDTQYF. CDR3 DNA, as far as it was read: TGTGCCAGCAGCTTAGTAGGGGACCAAGACACCCAGTAC. This chain links TRBV3 with TRBJ2-5; TRBD1 is a possible D gene (5 bases). From the germline J gene comes the end of the CDR3, since the read stops 1 residue before it. Trimming took 1 base from V and 1 from J, leaving 6 bases between them. There are 14 residues in the CDR3. Germline CDR1 is SNHLY and CDR2 is FYNGKV (reference sequence).

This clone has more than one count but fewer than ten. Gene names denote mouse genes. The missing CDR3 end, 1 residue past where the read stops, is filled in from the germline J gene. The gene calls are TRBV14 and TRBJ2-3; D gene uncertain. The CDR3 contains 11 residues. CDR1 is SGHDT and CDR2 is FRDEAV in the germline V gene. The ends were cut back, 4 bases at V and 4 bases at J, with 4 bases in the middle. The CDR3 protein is CASSLTETLYF. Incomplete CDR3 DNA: TGTGCCAGCAGTCTTACAGAAACGCTGTAT.

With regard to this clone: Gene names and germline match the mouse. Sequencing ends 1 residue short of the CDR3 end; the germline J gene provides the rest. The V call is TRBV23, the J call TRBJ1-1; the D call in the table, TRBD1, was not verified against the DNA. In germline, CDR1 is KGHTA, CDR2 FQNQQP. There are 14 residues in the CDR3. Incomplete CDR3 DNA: TGCTCCAGCAGTCAATGGGCCAGGGACACAGAAGTCTTC. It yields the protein CSSSQWARDTEVF. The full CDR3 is CSSSQWARDTEVFF.

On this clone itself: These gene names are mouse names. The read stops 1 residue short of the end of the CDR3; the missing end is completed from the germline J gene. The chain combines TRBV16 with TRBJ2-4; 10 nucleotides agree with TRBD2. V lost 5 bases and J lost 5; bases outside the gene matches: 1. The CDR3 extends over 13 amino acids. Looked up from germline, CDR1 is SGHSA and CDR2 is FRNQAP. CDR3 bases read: TGTGCAAGCAGCACTGGGGGGGGAAACACCTTGTAC. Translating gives CASSTGGGNTLY. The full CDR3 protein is CASSTGGGNTLYF.

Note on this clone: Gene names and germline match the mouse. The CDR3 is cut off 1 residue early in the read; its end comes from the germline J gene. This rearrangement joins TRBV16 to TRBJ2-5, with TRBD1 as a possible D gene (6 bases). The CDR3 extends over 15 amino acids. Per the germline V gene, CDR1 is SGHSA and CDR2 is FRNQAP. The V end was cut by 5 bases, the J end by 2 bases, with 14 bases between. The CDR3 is CASSPGGGGQDTQYF. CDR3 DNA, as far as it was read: TGTGCAAGCAGCCCGGGAGGGGGAGGCCAAGACACCCAGTAC.

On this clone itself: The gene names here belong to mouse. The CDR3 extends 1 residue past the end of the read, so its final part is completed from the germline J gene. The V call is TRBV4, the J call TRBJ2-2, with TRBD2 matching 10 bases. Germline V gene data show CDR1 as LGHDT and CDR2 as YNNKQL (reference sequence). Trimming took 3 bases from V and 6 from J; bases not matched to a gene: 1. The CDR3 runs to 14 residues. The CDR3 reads CASSYWGGAGQLYF. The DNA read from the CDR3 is TGTGCCAGCAGCTACTGGGGGGGCGCCGGGCAGCTCTAC.

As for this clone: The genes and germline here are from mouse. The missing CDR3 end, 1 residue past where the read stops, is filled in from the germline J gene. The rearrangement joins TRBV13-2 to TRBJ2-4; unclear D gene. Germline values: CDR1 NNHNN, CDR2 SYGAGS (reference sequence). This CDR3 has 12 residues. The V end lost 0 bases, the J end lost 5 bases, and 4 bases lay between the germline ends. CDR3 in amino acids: CASGDGVNTLYF. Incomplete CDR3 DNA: TGTGCCAGCGGTGATGGGGTAAACACCTTGTAC.

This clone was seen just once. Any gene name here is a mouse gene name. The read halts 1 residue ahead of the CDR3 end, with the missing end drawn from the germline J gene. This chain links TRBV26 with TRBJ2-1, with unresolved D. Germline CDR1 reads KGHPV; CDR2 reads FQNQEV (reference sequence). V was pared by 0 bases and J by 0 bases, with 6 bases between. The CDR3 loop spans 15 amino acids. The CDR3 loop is CASSLSGYNYAEQFF. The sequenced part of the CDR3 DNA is TGTGCCAGCAGTCTGTCGGGGTATAACTATGCTGAGCAGTTC.

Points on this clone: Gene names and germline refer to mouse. The CDR3 sequence is CASSLETSNYAEQFF. CDR3 DNA (partial): TGTGCAAGCAGCTTAGAAACGTCTAACTATGCTGAGCAGTTC. This chain links TRBV16 with TRBJ2-1; D uncertain. The sequence runs out 1 residue before the end of the CDR3; the remainder is reconstructed from the germline J gene. Germline V gene data show CDR1 as SGHSA and CDR2 as FRNQAP. V lost 0 bases to trimming and J lost 0 bases, with 6 bases between them. The CDR3 is made up of 15 amino acids.

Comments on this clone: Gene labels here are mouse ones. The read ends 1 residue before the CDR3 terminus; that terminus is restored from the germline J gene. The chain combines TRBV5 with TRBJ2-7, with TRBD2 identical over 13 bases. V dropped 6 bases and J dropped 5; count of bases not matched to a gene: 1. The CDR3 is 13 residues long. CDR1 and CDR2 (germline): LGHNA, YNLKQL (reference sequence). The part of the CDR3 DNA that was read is TGTGCCAGCAGGGACTGGGGGGGCCATGAACAGTAC. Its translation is CASRDWGGHEQY. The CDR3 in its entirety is CASRDWGGHEQYF.

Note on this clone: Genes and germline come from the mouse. CDR3 bases read: TGTGCCAGCAGTTTAGACTATGAACAGTAC. Protein sequence: CASSLDYEQY. The entire CDR3 reads CASSLDYEQYF. The rearrangement uses TRBV15 and TRBJ2-7; D unclear. The CDR3 end lies 1 residue beyond the end of the read and is filled in from the germline J gene. The germline V gene encodes CDR1 SGHND and CDR2 FRSKSL. The CDR3 covers 11 residues. The ends were cut back, 1 base at V and 3 bases at J, with 1 base in the middle. The full variable domain, completed using reference TRBV15 and TRBJ2-7, is DAGVTQTPRHEVAEKGQTIILKCEPVSGHNDLFWYRQTKIQGLELLSYFRSKSLMEDGGAFKDRFKAEMLNSSFSTLKIQPTEPKDSAVYLCASSLDYEQYFGPGTRLTVL.

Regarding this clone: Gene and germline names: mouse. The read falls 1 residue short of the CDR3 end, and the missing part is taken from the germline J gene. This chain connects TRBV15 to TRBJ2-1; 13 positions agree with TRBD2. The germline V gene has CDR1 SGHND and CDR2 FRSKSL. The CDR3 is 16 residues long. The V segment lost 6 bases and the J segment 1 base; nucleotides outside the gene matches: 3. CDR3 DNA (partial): TGTGCCAGCAGCCGGGACTGGGGGGGGAACTATGCTGAGCAGTTC. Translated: CASSRDWGGNYAEQF. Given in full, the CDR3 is CASSRDWGGNYAEQFF. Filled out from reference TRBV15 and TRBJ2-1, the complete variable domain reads DAGVTQTPRHEVAEKGQTIILKCEPVSGHNDLFWYRQTKIQGLELLSYFRSKSLMEDGGAFKDRFKAEMLNSSFSTLKIQPTEPKDSAVYLCASSRDWGGNYAEQFFGPGTRLTVL.

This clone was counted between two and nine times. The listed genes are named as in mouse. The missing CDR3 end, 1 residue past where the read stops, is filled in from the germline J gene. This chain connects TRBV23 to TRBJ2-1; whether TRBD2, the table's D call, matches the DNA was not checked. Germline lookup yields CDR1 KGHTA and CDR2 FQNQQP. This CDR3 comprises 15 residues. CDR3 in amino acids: CSSSQRTGGYAEQFF. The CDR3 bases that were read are TGCTCCAGCAGTCAACGGACTGGGGGCTATGCTGAGCAGTTC.